This section outlines one TCR beta chain sequence together with its context. Its cognate antigen is unknown. These data are taken from a study of Ad26.COV2.S vaccination and SARS-CoV-2 variants. Study overall: The authors gave Ad26.COV2.S intramuscularly, either once or twice 56 days apart. Study-level points and caveats: Responses of T cells in total may have been underestimated by the TCR breadth and depth analyses. Post-vaccination breadth of spike-specific CD8+ and CD4+ T cell responses was reportedly substantial.

Assay: immunoSEQ multiplex PCR; the TCRdb copy retains only in-frame clones and omits some. The sample includes about 390,000 clones, approximately 90% seen only once; the top ten take roughly 3.5%. The treatment here: some 20 received Ad26.COV2.S at low or high dose, single or two shots; about 5 received placebo; per-sample allocation not given. Material that was analyzed had been drawn on day 63 after the first vaccine or placebo injection. Its platform was an Ad26 vector, and its expressed antigen was Wuhan-strain SARS-CoV-2 spike. Germline V gene data show CDR1 as MGHRA and CDR2 as YSYEKL. This CDR3 has 15 residues. V lost 0 bases and J lost 8, with 13 bases in between.

Sequencing used peripheral blood, obtained in a trial of Ad26.COV2.S vaccine versus placebo. The sequence derives from a person aged 18 to 65 who received the Ad26.COV2.S COVID-19 vaccine or a placebo. The chain uses TRBV4-1 and TRBJ1-4; no clear D. The CDR3 loop reads CASSQEAGGGEKLFF. CDR3 bases: TGCGCCAGCAGCCAAGAGGCAGGCGGCGGAGAAAAACTGTTTTTT.